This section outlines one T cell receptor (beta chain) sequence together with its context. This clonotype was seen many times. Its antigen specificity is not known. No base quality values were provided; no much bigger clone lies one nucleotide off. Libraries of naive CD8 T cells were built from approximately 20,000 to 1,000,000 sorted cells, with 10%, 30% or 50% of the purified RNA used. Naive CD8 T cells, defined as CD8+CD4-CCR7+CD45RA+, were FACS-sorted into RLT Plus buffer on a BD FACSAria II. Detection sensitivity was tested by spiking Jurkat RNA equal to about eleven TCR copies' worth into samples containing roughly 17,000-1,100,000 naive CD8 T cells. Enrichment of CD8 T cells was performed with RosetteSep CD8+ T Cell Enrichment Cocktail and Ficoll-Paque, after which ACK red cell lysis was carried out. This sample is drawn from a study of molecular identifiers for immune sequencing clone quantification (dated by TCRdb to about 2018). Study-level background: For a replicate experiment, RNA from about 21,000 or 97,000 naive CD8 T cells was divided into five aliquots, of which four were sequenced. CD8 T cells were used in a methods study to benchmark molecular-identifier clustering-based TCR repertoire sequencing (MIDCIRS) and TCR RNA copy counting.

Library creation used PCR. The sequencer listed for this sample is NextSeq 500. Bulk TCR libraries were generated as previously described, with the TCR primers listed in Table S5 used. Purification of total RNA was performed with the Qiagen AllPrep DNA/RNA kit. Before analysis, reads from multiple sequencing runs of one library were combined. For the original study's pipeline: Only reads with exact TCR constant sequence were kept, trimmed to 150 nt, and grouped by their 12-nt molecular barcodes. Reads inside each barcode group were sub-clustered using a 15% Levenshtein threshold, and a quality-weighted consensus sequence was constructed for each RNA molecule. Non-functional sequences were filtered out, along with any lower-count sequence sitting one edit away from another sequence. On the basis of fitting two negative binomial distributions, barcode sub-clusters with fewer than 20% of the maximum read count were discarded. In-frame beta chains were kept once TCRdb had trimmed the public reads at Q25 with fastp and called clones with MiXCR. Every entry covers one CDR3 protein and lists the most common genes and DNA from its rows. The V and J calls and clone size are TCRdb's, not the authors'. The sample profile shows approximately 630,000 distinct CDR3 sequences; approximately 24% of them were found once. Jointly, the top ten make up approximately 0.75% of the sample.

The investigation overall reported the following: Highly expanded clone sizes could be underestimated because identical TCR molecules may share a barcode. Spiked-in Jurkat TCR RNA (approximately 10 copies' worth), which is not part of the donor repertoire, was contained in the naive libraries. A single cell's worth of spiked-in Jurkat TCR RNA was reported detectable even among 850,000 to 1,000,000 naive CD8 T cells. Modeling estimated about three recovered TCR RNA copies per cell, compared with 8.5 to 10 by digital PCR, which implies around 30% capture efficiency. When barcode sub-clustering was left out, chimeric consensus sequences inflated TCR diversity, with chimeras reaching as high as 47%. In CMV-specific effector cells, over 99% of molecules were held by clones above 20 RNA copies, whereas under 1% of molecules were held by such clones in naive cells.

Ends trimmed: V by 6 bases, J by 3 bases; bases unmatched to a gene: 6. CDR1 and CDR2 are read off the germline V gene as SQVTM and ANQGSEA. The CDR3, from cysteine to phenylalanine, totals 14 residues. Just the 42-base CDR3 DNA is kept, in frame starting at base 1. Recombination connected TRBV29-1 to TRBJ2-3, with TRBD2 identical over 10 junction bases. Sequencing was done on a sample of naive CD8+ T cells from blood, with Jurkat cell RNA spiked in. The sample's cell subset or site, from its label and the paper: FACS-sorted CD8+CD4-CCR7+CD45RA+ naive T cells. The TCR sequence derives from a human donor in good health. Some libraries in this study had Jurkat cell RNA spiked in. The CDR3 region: CSVPTSGETDTQYF. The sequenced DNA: TGCAGCGTCCCCACTAGCGGGGAAACAGATACGCAGTATTTT.